Listed here is a single T cell receptor beta chain. The target antigen is unknown. The data belong to a study of a mutant IDH1 vaccine in newly diagnosed glioma. Study as a whole: Patients, over weeks 1, 3, 5, 7, 11, 15, 19 and 23, received a total of eight vaccinations. Initiation of the vaccine course occurred 4-6 weeks after radiotherapy alone, or alongside temozolomide cycles.

Whole-study findings and limits: Pseudoprogression looked unconnected to shifts in top peripheral T cell clonotypes.

This table comes from immunoSEQ multiplex PCR, and its TCRdb copy is limited to in-frame clones, with some not included. Here the sample spans tens of thousands of clones, roughly 80% being singletons. Germline lookup yields CDR1 MNHEY and CDR2 SVGAGI. The V and J ends lost 4 bases and 11 bases, in that order; junction bases with no gene match: 2. The CDR3 contains 11 residues. Time point defined: week 11, during vaccination. Doses of 300 ug of mutant IDH1 20-mer peptide were given with topical imiquimod. Here the sequenced sample was PBMCs, taken from a glioma patient whose treatment included an IDH1 peptide vaccine. The source of this sequence is a man aged 50 or older with glioma. This sequence joins TRBV6-5 and TRBJ1-1, with TRBD1 matching over 9 bases. The CDR3 nucleotides read TGTGCCAGCAGTTCGGACAGGGGTGCTTTCTTT. This codes for CASSSDRGAFF.